This entry concerns a single T cell receptor beta chain. Germline CDR1 LGHDT, CDR2 YNNKEL (reference sequence). V was clipped by 2 bases and J by 0 bases; unmatched bases: 12. This CDR3 comprises 19 residues. These data belong to a study of blood T cell repertoires in COVID-19. Study summary: Material from acute and convalescent COVID-19 was sourced from the United States, Italy and Spain. PBMCs, B-cell-depleted T cells, or T cells were the source of the cDNA or gDNA that made up the material.

Original methodology: Nucleated cell number was recorded as an estimate derived from reference gene primer amplification. Repertoires were generated with immunoSEQ multiplex PCR, while TCRdb's copy carries only in-frame clones and drops some. From that table come the V and J calls and clone size; the DNA was used to work out D and trimming. This sample yields just over 150,000 clones, of which 80% to 90% are seen a single time; around 16% belongs to the top ten. Sequenced material: peripheral blood. This chain joins TRBV3-1 (or the pseudogene TRBV3-2) and TRBJ2-1, with 8 bases lining up with TRBD2. The sequence came from a middle-aged woman with acute or convalescent COVID-19. CDR3 region: CASSQRKSGGSSSYNEQFF. The CDR3, as DNA: TGTGCCAGCAGCCAACGCAAAAGCGGGGGTTCGAGCTCCTACAATGAGCAGTTCTTC.